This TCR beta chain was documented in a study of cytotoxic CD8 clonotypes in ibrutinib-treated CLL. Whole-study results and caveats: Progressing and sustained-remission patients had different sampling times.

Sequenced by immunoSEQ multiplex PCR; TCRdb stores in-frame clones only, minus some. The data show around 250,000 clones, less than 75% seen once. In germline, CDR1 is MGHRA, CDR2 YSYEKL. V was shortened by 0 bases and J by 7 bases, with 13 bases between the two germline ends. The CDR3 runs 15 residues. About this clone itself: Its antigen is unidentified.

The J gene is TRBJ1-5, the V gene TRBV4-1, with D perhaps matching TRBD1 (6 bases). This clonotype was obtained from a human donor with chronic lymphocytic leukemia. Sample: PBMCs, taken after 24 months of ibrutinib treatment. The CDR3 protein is CASSQELTGYQPQHF. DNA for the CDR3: TGCGCCAGCAGCCAAGAGCTCACAGGGTACCAGCCCCAGCATTTT.